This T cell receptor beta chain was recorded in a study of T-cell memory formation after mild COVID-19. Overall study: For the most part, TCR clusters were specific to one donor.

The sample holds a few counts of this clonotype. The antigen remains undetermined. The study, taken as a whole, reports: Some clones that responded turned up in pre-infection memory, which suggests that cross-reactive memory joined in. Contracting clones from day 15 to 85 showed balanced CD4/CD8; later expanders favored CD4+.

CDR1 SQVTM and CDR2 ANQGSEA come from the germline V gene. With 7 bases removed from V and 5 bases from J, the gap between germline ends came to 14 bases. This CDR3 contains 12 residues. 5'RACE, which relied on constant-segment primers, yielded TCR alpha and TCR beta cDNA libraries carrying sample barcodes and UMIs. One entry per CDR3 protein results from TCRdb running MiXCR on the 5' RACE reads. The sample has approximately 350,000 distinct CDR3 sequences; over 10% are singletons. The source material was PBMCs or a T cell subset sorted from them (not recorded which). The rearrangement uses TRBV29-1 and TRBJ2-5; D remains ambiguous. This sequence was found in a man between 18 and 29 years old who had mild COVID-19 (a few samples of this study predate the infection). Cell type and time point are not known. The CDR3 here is CSAFFSEETQYF. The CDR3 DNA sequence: TGCAGCGCGTTTTTTTCCGAGGAGACCCAGTACTTC.